These 20 T cell receptor beta chains originate from one sample sequenced in a study of liver allograft versus peripheral blood T cells. In the study overall: Blood and transplanted-liver T cell receptor repertoires from recipients were compared.

Each CDR3 protein is one row after TCRdb ran MiXCR on the reads. The sample yields some 9,200 distinct CDR3 sequences, roughly 26% seen once. The receptors originated from a human patient who had a liver transplant. The graft donor may account for some of the T cells.

This clonotype is judged medium-sized. The rearrangement links TRBV6-5 to TRBJ1-2; D remains unclear. The CDR3 contains 13 residues. Trimming stripped 5 bases from V and 2 bases from J, with 9 bases between. Germline lookup yields CDR1 MNHEY and CDR2 SVGAGI. The CDR3 region is CASSPGRNYGYTF. The CDR3 nucleotides read TGTGCCAGCAGTCCGGGTAGGAACTATGGCTACACCTTC.

The chain carries TRBV5-4 and TRBJ2-7, with TRBD2 matching over 13 bases. V was clipped by 0 bases and J by 7 bases; unmatched bases: 7. CDR3 size: 16 residues. Germline CDR1 SGHNT, CDR2 YYREEE (reference sequence). This CDR3 reads CASSLAGTSGTFEQYF. The CDR3 region has the DNA TGTGCCAGCAGCTTGGCCGGGACTAGCGGGACATTTGAGCAGTACTTC.

CDR3 loop: CSATNPGMSGANVLTF. The DNA of the CDR3 is TGCAGTGCTACGAATCCGGGGATGTCTGGGGCCAACGTCCTGACTTTC. The chain combines TRBV20-1 with TRBJ2-6; TRBD2 is a possible D gene (5 bases). The CDR3 is 16 amino acids. Germline assignment: CDR1 DFQATT and CDR2 SNEGSKA (reference sequence). Trimming stripped 4 bases from V and 1 base from J, with 14 bases between.

V gene TRBV6-5 combines with J gene TRBJ1-2; possibly TRBD1 for D (5 bases). Trimming removed 10 bases at V and 7 bases at J, with 22 bases between. Germline V CDR1 and CDR2: MNHEY, SVGAGI. The CDR3 runs 14 residues. CDR3 sequence: CATLSSGLVSGYTF. CDR3 DNA sequence: TGTGCCACCCTTTCTTCGGGGCTCGTCTCTGGCTACACCTTC.

There are a few counts of this clonotype. One base away lies a much larger clone, so this may be a sequencing read error. The rearrangement links TRBV19 to TRBJ1-6; D remains unclear. Germline CDR1 reads LNHDA; CDR2 reads SQIVND (reference sequence). This CDR3 contains 15 residues. CDR3 in DNA: TGTGCCAGTAGTATGGGCAGCTCCTATAATTCACCCCACCACTTT. This codes for CASSMGSSYNSPHHF.

The chain has TRBV25-1 and TRBJ2-1; TRBD2 matches at 7 bases. Trimming took 4 bases from V and 6 from J; bases not matched to a gene: 9. CDR1 and CDR2 from the germline V gene are MGHDK and SYGVNS. This CDR3 spans 15 amino acids. The CDR3 DNA follows: TGTGCCAGCAGTGCCTCAGCGGGGAGGGTCAATGAGCAGTTCTTC. This sequence encodes CASSASAGRVNEQFF.

This sequence joins TRBV28 and TRBJ1-6; D perhaps matches TRBD1 (5 bases). The CDR3 runs 13 residues. Germline loops: CDR1 MDHEN, CDR2 SYDVKM. Deletions cut 4 bases from V and 10 bases from J, with 11 bases between. The CDR3 DNA sequence: TGTGCCAGCAGTTCGACCCCAGGGTCACCCCTCCACTTT. It specifies CASSSTPGSPLHF.

The rearrangement joins TRBV19 to TRBJ2-5; D is perhaps TRBD2 (6 bases). Trimming left V 8 bases short and J 7 bases short, with 23 bases between. Per germline, CDR1 LNHDA and CDR2 SQIVND (reference sequence). The CDR3 length is 15 residues. In DNA, the CDR3 is TGTGCCAGTGGCGGCGGGGAATCACTTGTGGGGACCCAGTACTTC. Its protein product is CASGGGESLVGTQYF.

This chain joins TRBV20-1 and TRBJ2-3; D possibly corresponds to TRBD1 (6 bases). The CDR3 has 14 amino acids. Germline loops: CDR1 DFQATT, CDR2 SNEGSKA (reference sequence). V lost 6 bases and J lost 4, with 17 bases in between. CDR3 nucleotides: TGCAGTGCGGACAGCCCCGCCGGGGCAGATACGCAGTATTTT. This codes for CSADSPAGADTQYF.

Sample share makes this clonotype medium-sized. The rearrangement uses TRBV18 and TRBJ1-6, with D hard to call. Germline lookup yields CDR1 KGHSH and CDR2 LQKENI. Trimming shortened V by 5 bases and J by 8 bases, and 10 bases separated the two germline ends. The CDR3 contains 13 residues. CDR3 DNA: TGTGCCAGCTCAACTTCTGGGGATTCACCCCTCCACTTT. Translated, it gives CASSTSGDSPLHF.

Only a few counts were recorded for this clonotype. The chain is built from TRBV18 and TRBJ2-5; perhaps D is TRBD1 or TRBD2 (5 bases each). The CDR3 runs 14 residues. CDR1 is KGHSH and CDR2 is LQKENI in the germline V gene. Trimming cost V 3 bases and J 3 bases, with 11 bases left between them. The DNA of the CDR3 is TGTGCCAGCTCACCTTGGGACGGTAAAGAGACCCAGTACTTC. Translated, it gives CASSPWDGKETQYF. The full variable domain, in which reference TRBV18 and TRBJ2-5 provide the parts outside the CDR3, is NAGVMQNPRHLVRRRGQEARLRCSPMKGHSHVYWYRQLPEEGLKFMVYLQKENIIDESGMPKERFSAEFPKEGPSILRIQQVVRGDSAAYFCASSPWDGKETQYFGPGTRLLVL.

This clonotype has a handful of counts. The chain combines TRBV7-2 with TRBJ2-7, with TRBD2 matching over 12 bases. CDR1 SGHTA and CDR2 FQGNSA come from the germline V gene. Unmatched junction bases numbered 8, after V lost 5 bases and J lost 6 bases. The CDR3 consists of 15 residues. The CDR3 reads CASSPTSSGRGEQYF. The CDR3 nucleotides are TGTGCCAGCAGCCCGACGTCTAGCGGGAGGGGCGAGCAGTACTTC.

Here the CDR3 reads CASTRGGRGVIETQYF. CDR3 coding DNA: TGTGCCAGCACCCGGGGAGGGAGGGGGGTGATAGAGACCCAGTACTTC. The chain uses TRBV7-9 and TRBJ2-5, with D maybe TRBD2 (7 bases). CDR1 is SEHNR, CDR2 FQNEAQ, per germline (reference sequence). This CDR3 has 16 amino acids. Trimming took off 7 bases at V and 4 bases at J, with 22 bases between the two ends.

Note on this clonotype: One end of the junction is discordant with germline, which a read error may explain. The rearrangement uses TRBV18 and TRBJ2-5; D may be TRBD2 (6 bases). The CDR3 totals 16 residues. Germline loops: CDR1 KGHSH, CDR2 LQKENI. The CDR3 is CVSSPARDPGRETQYF. In DNA, the CDR3 is TGTGTCAGCTCACCAGCCCGGGACCCGGGGAGGGAGACCCAGTACTTC.

To note about this clonotype: The junction departs from germline at one end; a sequencing error may be responsible. The chain has TRBV5-6 and TRBJ2-5, with 10 bases fitting TRBD2. The CDR3 loop spans 18 amino acids. From germline, CDR1 is SGHDT and CDR2 YYEEEE. The chain's CDR3 is CTSSLSASGGRGLETQYF. The CDR3 nucleotides are TGTACCAGCAGCTTGTCAGCTAGCGGGGGTAGGGGGCTAGAGACCCAGTACTTC.

This clonotype was recorded many times. The rearrangement uses TRBV20-1 and TRBJ1-4, with D possibly TRBD1 on 6 matching bases. Trimming removed 6 bases at V and 8 bases at J, with 28 bases between. CDR3 length: 17 residues. Germline-derived CDR1 and CDR2 are DFQATT and SNEGSKA (reference sequence). CDR3 protein: CSAKAPGHLLNGEKLFF. The CDR3 DNA is TGCAGTGCGAAGGCGCCGGGACATCTACTGAATGGGGAAAAACTGTTTTTT.

By proportion, this clonotype is medium-sized. The rearrangement uses TRBV18 and TRBJ1-2; D is perhaps TRBD1 (6 bases). Trimming took off 3 bases at V and 4 bases at J, with 15 bases between the two ends. The CDR3 covers 15 residues. CDR1 and CDR2 from the germline V gene are KGHSH and LQKENI. The CDR3 loop reads CASSPEGGTIYGYTF. The DNA of the CDR3 is TGTGCCAGCTCACCGGAAGGTGGGACAATCTATGGCTACACCTTC.

This clonotype rates as medium-sized. The chain is built from TRBV12-3 or TRBV12-4 and TRBJ1-4; TRBD1 is a possible D gene (6 bases). CDR3 size: 12 residues. V dropped 6 bases and J dropped 10 bases, with 12 bases sitting between them. The CDR3 loop is CASREQGAKLFF. CDR3 sequence (DNA): TGTGCCAGCAGGGAACAGGGCGCAAAACTGTTTTTT.

This clonotype was detected only a few times. V gene TRBV29-1 combines with J gene TRBJ2-6, with D hard to call. Trimming shortened V by 0 bases and J by 0 bases, and 6 bases separated the two germline ends. This CDR3 has 15 residues. The germline CDR1 and CDR2 sequences are SQVTM and ANQGSEA. The CDR3 protein is CSVEDQNSGANVLTF. The CDR3 DNA reads as TGCAGCGTTGAAGACCAGAACTCTGGGGCCAACGTCCTGACTTTC. The full variable domain, with the rest looked up from reference TRBV29-1 and TRBJ2-6, is SAVISQKPSRDICQRGTSLTIQCQVDSQVTMMFWYRQQPGQSLTLIATANQGSEATYESGFVIDKFPISRPNLTFSTLTVSNMSPEDSSIYLCSVEDQNSGANVLTFGAGSRLTVL.

This clonotype was seen once. The rearrangement uses TRBV20-1 and TRBJ2-4, with TRBD1 identical over 9 bases. With 6 bases clipped from V and 1 base from J, the junction kept 7 bases outside the gene matches. Germline CDR1 is DFQATT and CDR2 is SNEGSKA (reference sequence). The CDR3 consists of 15 residues. This CDR3 reads CSASRTGEAKNIQYF. DNA for the CDR3: TGCAGTGCATCAAGGACAGGGGAGGCCAAAAACATTCAGTACTTC.